The T cell receptor beta chain described here comes from a study of blood T cell repertoires in COVID-19. Overall study context: Whether acute or convalescent, the COVID-19 samples came from the United States, Italy and Spain. The cDNA or gDNA used as material had been derived from T cells, B-cell-depleted T cells, or PBMCs.

Profiled with immunoSEQ multiplex PCR; TCRdb holds only in-frame clones, not every one. The sample lists 140,000 to 150,000 clones, around 85% occurring once. The CDR3 extends over 16 amino acids. Per germline, CDR1 SNHLY and CDR2 FYNNEI. V lost 6 bases and J lost 0; bases outside the gene matches: 7. The chain recombines TRBV2 with TRBJ2-1, with 8 nucleotides matching TRBD1. The sequencing input was peripheral blood. This clonotype originated in a woman aged 55 to 70 with COVID-19, enrolled during active disease. The CDR3 region has the DNA TGTGCCAGCAGAGCGTCGACAGGGGTCTCCTACAATGAGCAGTTCTTC. Translating gives CASRASTGVSYNEQFF. Based on the CDR3 plus reference TRBV2 and TRBJ2-1, the full variable domain is EPEVTQTPSHQVTQMGQEVILRCVPISNHLYFYWYRQILGQKVEFLVSFYNNEISEKSEIFDDQFSVERPDGSNFTLKIRSTKLEDSAMYFCASRASTGVSYNEQFFGPGTRLTVL.